The clone carrying this T cell receptor beta chain came up once. This entry is derived from a study of blood T cell repertoires in COVID-19. As for the study in general: Spain, Italy and the United States supplied samples that represented acute and convalescent COVID-19. The cDNA or gDNA used as material had been derived from T cells, B-cell-depleted T cells, or PBMCs.

This CDR3 region has 14 residues. Germline V gene lookup returns CDR1 MNHEY and CDR2 SVGEGT. Losses at the gene ends were 3 bases for V and 8 bases for J; bases not matched to a gene: 7. In the study's own analysis: For nucleated cells, counts were estimated from reference gene primer amplification. The table came from immunoSEQ multiplex PCR; TCRdb's copy has only in-frame clones and leaves some out. V, J and clone size derive from that table, while D and trimming were established from the DNA sequence. The data contain approximately 100,000 clones, approximately 86% of them singletons. The sequence came from a human donor in a cohort sampled during active COVID-19. The chain is built from TRBV6-2 or TRBV6-3 and TRBJ2-1; TRBD2 aligns across 7 bases. Sequenced: peripheral blood. The CDR3 spells CASSYGREVYEQFF. Written as DNA, the CDR3 is TGTGCCAGCAGTTATGGGAGGGAGGTCTATGAGCAGTTCTTC.